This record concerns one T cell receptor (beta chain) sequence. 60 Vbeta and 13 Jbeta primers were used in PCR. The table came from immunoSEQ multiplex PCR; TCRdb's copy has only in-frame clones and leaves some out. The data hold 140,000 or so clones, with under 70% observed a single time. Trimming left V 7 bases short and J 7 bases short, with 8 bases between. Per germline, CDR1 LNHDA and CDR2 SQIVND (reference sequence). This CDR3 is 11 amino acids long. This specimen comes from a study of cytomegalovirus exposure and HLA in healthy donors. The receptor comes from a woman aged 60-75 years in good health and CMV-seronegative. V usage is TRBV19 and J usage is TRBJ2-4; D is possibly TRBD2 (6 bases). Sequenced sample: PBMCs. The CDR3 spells CASTRGNIQYF. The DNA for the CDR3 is TGTGCCAGTACCCGGGGGAACATTCAGTACTTC. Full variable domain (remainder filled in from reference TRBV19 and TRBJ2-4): DGGITQSPKYLFRKEGQNVTLSCEQNLNHDAMYWYRQDPGQGLRLIYYSQIVNDFQKGDIAEGYSVSREKKESFPLTVTSAQKNPTAFYLCASTRGNIQYFGAGTRLSVL.